This T cell receptor (beta chain) was obtained from a study of metastatic and nonmetastatic thyroid tumors (dated by TCRdb to 2018 to 2021). About the full investigation: The researchers compared repertoires between peripheral blood samples and tumor or nodule tissue samples from patients with malignant or benign thyroid disease. Overall study results and their limits: TCR beta diversity was reported as significantly higher in malignant tumors than in benign nodules, in both blood and tumor samples.

The protocol used for the library was PCR. The instrument was an Illumina HiSeq 4000. High-throughput sequencing was used to profile the CDR3 region of the TCR beta-chain in every patient. From the authors' description of their analysis: Drawing on CDR3 differences between clinicopathological groups, the researchers built a classifier meant to tell apart patients with distant-metastatic papillary thyroid cancer. Repertoire diversity was assessed with the Shannon index, and tumor-blood repertoire similarity with the Morisita-Horn index. TCRdb itself trimmed the public reads at Q25 with fastp, ran MiXCR and retained productive beta chains. The V and J calls here are based on TCRdb, not the publication. The sample data list over 15,000 clones, and roughly 25% of these were observed just once. The ten largest make up under 12% of the sample. This clone was found many times. The antigen this receptor binds is unknown. Nothing much larger sits one base from this clone, and base qualities are not available. In the same sample, other DNA sequences code for this CDR3.

V and J lose 1 base and 0 bases, and a span of 16 bases separates them. Via the germline V gene (reference sequence), CDR1 is DFQATT and CDR2 SNEGSKA. The CDR3 sequence holds 17 residues, the cysteine and phenylalanine included. Only the CDR3 DNA stays, 51 bases, in frame from base 1. None of the patients had been given any treatment before thyroid surgery. The study retrospectively analysed patient clinical samples collected from about 2012 to 2018 using T-cell receptor beta sequencing. This clonotype originated in a female donor with papillary thyroid cancer or a benign thyroid nodule (not recorded which). Some clones in this sample may be carry-over from other donors' samples. The specimen sequenced was tumor tissue. Recombination linked TRBV20-1 to TRBJ2-1; the D gene lacks a confident call. The CDR3 loop reads CSARAPTALSSYNEQFF. Read as DNA, the sequence is TGCAGTGCTAGAGCCCCCACAGCGCTAAGCTCCTACAATGAGCAGTTCTTC.